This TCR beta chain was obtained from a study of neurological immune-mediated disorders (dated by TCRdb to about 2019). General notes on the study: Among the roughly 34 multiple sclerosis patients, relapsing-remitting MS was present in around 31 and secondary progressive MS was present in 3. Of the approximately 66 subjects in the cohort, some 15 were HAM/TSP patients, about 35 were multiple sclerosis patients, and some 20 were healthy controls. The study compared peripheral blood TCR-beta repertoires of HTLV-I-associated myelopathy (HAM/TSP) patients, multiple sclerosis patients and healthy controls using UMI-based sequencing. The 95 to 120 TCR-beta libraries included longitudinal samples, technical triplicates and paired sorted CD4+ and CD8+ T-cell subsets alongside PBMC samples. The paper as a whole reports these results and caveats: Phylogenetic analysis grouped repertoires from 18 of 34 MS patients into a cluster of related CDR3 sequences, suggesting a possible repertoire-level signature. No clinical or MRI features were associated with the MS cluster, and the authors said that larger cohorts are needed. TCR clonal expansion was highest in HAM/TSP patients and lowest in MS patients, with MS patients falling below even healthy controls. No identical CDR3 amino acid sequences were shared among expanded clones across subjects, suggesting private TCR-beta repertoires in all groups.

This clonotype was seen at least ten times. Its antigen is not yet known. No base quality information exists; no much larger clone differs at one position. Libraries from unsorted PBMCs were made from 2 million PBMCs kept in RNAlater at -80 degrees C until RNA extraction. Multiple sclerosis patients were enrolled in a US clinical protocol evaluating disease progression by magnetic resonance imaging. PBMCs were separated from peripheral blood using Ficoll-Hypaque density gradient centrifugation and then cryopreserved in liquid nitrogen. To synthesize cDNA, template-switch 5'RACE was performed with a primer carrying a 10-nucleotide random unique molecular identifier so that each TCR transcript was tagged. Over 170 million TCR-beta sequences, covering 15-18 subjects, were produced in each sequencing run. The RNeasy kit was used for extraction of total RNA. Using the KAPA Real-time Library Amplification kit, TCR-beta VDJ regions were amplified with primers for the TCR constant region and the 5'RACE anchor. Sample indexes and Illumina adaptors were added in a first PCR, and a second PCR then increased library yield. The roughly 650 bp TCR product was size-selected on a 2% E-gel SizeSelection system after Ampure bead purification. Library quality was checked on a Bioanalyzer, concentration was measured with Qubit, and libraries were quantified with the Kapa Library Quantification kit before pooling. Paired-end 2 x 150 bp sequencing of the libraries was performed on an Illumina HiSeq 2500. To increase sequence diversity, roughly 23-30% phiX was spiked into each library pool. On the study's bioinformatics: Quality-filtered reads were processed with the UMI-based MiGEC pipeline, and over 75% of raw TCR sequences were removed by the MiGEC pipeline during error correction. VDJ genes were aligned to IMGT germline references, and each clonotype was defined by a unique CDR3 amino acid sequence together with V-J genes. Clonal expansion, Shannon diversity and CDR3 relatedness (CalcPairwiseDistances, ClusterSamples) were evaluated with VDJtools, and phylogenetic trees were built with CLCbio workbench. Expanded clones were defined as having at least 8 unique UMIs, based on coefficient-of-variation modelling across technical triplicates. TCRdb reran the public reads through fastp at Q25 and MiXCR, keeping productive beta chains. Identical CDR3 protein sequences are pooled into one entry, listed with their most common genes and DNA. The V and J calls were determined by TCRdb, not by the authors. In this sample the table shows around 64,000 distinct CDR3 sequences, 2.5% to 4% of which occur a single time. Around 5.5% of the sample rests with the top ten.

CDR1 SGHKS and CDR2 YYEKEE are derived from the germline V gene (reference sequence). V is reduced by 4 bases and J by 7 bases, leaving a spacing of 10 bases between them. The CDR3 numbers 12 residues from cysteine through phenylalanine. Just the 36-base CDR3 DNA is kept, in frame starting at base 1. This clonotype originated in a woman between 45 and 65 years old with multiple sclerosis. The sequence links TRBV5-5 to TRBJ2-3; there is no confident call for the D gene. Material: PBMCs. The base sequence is TGTGCCAGCAGCCTCGACTTTTATACGCAGTATTTT. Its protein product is CASSLDFYTQYF. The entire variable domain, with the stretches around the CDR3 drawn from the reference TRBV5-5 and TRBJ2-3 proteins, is DAGVTQSPTHLIKTRGQQVTLRCSPISGHKSVSWYQQVLGQGPQFIFQYYEKEERGRGNFPDRFSARQFPNYSSELNVNALLLGDSALYLCASSLDFYTQYFGPGTRLTVL.